The present entry profiles one T cell receptor beta chain with its context. Assay used: immunoSEQ multiplex PCR; TCRdb lists only in-frame clones, some missing. The sample contains around 170,000 clones, around 80% of which appear only once. V lost 4 bases to trimming and J lost 6 bases; unmatched junction nucleotides: 6. Germline CDR1 is SGHVS and CDR2 is FQNEAQ. The CDR3 has 16 amino acids. These data are taken from a study of blood T cell repertoires in COVID-19. The TCR originated in a woman aged 80 or over with COVID-19, enrolled during active disease. Sequenced: peripheral blood. This chain connects TRBV7-8 to TRBJ1-6, with TRBD1 matching over 10 bases. The CDR3: CASSSRTGGGNSPLHF. The CDR3 DNA follows: TGTGCCAGCAGCTCCCGGACAGGGGGAGGTAATTCACCCCTCCACTTT.